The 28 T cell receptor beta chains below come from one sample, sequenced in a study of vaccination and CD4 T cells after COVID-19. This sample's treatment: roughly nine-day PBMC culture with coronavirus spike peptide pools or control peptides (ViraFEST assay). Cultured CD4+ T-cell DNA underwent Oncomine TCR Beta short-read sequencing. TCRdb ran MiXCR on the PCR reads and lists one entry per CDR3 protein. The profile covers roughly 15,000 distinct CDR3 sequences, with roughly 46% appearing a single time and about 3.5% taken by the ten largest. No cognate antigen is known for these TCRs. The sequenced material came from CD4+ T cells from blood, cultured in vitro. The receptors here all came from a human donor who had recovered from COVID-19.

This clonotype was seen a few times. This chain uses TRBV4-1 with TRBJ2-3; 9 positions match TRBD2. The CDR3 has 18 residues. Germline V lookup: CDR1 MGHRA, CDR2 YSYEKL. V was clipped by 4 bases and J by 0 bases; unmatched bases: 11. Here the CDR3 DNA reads TGCGCCAGCAGCCGTACTAGCGGGTGGGGATCTAGCACAGATACGCAGTATTTT. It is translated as CASSRTSGWGSSTDTQYF.

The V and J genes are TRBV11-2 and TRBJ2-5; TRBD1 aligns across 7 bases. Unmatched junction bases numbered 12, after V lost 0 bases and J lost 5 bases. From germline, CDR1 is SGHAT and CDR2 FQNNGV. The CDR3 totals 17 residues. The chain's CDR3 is CASSLDPRPNRGETQYF. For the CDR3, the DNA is TGTGCCAGCAGCTTAGATCCTAGACCCAACAGGGGTGAGACCCAGTACTTC.

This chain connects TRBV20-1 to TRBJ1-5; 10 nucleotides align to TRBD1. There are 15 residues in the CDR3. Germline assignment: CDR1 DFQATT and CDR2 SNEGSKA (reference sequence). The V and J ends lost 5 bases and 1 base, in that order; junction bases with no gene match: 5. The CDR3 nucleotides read TGCAGTGCTGCGGGACAGGGGATGAGCAATCAGCCCCAGCATTTT. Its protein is CSAAGQGMSNQPQHF.

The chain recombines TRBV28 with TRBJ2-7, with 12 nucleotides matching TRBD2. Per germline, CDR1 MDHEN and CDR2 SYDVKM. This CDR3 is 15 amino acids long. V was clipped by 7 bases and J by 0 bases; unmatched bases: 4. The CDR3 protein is CASTTSGRSSYEQYF. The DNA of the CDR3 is TGTGCCAGCACCACTAGCGGGAGGAGCTCCTACGAGCAGTACTTC.

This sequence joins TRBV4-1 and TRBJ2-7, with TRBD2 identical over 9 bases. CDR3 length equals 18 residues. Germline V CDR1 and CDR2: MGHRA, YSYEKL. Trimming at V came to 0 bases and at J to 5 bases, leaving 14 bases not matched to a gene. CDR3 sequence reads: CASSQEGGAGLAYDEQYF. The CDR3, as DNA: TGCGCCAGCAGCCAAGAGGGGGGGGCCGGACTAGCGTATGACGAGCAGTACTTC.

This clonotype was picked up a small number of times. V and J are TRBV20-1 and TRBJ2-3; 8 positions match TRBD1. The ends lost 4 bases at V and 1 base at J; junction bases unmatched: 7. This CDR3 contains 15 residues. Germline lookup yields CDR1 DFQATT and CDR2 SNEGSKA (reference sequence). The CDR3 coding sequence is TGCAGTGCTACCAGGACAGGGTTGGGCACAGATACGCAGTATTTT. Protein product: CSATRTGLGTDTQYF.

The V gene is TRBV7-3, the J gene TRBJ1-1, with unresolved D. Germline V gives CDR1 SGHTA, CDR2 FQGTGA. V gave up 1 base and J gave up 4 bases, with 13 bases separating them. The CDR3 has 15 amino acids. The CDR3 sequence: CASSLIGGLVTEAFF. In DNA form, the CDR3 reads TGTGCCAGCAGCTTAATAGGAGGGCTCGTCACTGAAGCTTTCTTT.

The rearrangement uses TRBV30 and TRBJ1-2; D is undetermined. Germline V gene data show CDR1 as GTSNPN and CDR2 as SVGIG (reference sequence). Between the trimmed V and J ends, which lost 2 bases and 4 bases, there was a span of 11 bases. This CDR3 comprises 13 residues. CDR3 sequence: CAWSMLGPYGYTF. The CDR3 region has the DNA TGTGCCTGGAGTATGTTGGGTCCCTATGGCTACACCTTC.

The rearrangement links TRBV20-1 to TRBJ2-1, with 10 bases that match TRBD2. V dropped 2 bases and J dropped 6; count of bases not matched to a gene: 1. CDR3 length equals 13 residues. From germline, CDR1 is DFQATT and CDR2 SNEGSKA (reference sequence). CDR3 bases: TGCAGTGCTAGAACTAGCGGGACCAATGAGCAGTTCTTC. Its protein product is CSARTSGTNEQFF.

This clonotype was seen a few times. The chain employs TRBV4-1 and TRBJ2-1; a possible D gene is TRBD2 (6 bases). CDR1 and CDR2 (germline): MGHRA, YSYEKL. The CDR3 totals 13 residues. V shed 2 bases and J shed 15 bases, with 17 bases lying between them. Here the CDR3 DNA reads TGCGCCAGCAGCCAATTTTTAGGGACTGATATGTTCTTC. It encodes CASSQFLGTDMFF.

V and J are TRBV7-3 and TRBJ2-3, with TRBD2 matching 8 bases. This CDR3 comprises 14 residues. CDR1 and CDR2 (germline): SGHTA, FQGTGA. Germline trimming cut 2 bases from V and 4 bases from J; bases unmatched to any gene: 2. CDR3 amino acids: CASSLGREADTQYF. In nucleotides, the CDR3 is TGTGCCAGCAGCTTAGGGCGGGAGGCAGATACGCAGTATTTT.

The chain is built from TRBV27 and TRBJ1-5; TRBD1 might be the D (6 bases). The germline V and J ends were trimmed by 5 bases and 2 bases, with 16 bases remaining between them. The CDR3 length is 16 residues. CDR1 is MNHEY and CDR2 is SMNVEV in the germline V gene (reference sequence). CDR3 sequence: CASSALTGTGNQPQHF. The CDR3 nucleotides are TGTGCCAGCAGTGCCCTAACAGGGACGGGCAATCAGCCCCAGCATTTT.

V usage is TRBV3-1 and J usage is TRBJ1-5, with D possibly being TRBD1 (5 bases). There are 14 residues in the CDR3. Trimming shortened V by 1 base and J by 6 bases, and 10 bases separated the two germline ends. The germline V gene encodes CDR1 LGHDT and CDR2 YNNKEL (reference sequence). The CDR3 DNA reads TGTGCCAGCAGCCAAGGGGGGGGAGGTCAGCCCCAGCATTTT. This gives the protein CASSQGGGGQPQHF.

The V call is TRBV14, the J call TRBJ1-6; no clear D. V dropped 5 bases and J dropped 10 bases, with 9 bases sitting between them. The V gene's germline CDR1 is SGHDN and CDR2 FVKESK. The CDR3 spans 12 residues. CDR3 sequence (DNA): TGTGCCAGCAGCTCGAGGGCATCACCCCTCCACTTT. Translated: CASSSRASPLHF.

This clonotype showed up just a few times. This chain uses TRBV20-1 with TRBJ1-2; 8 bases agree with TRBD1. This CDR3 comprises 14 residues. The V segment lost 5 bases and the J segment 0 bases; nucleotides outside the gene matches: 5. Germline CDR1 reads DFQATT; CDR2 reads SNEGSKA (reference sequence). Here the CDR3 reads CSAYLTGANYGYTF. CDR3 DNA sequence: TGCAGTGCTTACCTGACAGGGGCTAACTATGGCTACACCTTC.

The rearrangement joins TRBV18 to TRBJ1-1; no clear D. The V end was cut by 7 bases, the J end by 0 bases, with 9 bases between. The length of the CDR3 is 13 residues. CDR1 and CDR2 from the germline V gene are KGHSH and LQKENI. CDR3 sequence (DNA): TGTGCCAGCTATCGGGCCTTGAACACTGAAGCTTTCTTT. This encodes CASYRALNTEAFF.

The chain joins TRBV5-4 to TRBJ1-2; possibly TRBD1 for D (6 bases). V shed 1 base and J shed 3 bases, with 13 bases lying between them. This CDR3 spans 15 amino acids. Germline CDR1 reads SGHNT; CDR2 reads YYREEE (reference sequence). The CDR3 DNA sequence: TGTGCCAGCAGCTTGCGAGGGGGGGGATACTATGGCTACACCTTC. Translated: CASSLRGGGYYGYTF. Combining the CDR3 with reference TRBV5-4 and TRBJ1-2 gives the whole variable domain ETGVTQSPTHLIKTRGQQVTLRCSSQSGHNTVSWYQQALGQGPQFIFQYYREEENGRGNFPPRFSGLQFPNYSSELNVNALELDDSALYLCASSLRGGGYYGYTFGSGTRLTVV.

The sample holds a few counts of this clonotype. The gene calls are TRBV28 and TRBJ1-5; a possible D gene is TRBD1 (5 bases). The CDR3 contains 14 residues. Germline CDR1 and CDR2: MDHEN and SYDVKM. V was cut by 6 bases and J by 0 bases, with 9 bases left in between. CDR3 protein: CASRGAYSNQPQHF. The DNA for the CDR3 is TGTGCCAGCAGAGGGGCATATAGCAATCAGCCCCAGCATTTT.

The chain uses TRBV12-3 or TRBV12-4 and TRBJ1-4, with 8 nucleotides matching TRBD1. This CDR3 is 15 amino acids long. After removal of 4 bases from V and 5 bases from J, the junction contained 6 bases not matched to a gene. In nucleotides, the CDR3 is TGTGCCAGCAGTTCACATACAGGGGGGAATGAAAAACTGTTTTTT. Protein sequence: CASSSHTGGNEKLFF.

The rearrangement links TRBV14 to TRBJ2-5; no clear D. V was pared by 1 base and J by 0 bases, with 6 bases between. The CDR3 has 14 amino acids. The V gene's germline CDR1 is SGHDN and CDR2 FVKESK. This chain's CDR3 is CASSQATYQETQYF. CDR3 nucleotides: TGTGCCAGCAGCCAAGCAACGTACCAAGAGACCCAGTACTTC.

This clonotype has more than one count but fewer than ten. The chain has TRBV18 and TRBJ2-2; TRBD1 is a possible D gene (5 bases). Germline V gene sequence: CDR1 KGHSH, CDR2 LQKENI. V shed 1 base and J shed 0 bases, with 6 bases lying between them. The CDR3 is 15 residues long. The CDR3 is CASSPRGANTGELFF. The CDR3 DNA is TGTGCCAGCTCACCACGGGGCGCGAACACCGGGGAGCTGTTTTTT.

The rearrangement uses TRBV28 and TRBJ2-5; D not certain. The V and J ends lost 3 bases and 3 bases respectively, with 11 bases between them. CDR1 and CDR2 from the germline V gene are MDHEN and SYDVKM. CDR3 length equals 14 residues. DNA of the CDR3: TGTGCCAGCAGTTTGACCGAAACCAAAGAGACCCAGTACTTC. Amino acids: CASSLTETKETQYF.

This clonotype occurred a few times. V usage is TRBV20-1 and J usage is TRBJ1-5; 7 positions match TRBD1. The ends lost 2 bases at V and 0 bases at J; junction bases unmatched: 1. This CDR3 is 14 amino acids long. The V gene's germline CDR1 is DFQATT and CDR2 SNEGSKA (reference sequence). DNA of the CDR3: TGCAGTGCTAGAAGGGACAGTAGCAATCAGCCCCAGCATTTT. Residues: CSARRDSSNQPQHF.

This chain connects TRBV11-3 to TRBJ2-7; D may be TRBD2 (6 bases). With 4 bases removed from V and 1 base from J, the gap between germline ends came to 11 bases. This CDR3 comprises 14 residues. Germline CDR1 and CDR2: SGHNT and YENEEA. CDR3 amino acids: CASSSLGSSYEQYF. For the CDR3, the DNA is TGTGCCAGCAGCTCACTCGGGAGTTCCTACGAGCAGTACTTC.

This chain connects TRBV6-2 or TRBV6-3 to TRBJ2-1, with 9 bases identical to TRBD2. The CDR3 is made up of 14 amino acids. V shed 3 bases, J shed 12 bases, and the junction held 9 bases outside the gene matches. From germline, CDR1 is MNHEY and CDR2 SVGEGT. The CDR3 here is CASSYYSGSTGQFF. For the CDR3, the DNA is TGTGCCAGCAGTTATTATAGCGGGAGTACTGGGCAGTTCTTC.

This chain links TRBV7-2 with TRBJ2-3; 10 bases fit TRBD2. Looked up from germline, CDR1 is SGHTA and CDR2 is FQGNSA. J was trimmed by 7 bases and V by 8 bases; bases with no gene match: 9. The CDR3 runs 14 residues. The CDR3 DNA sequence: TGTGCCAGCCAAAGAGCGGGAGGGCCAAATACGCAGTATTTT. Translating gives CASQRAGGPNTQYF. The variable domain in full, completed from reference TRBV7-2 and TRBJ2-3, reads GAGVSQSPSNKVTEKGKDVELRCDPISGHTALYWYRQSLGQGLEFLIYFQGNSAPDKSGLPSDRFSAERTGGSVSTLTIQRTQQEDSAVYLCASQRAGGPNTQYFGPGTRLTVL.

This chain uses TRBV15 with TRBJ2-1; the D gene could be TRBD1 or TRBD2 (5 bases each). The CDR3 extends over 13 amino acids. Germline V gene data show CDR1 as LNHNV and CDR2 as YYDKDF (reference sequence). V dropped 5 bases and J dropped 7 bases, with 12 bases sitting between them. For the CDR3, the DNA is TGTGCCACCAGCCCTGGGACGGTGAATGAGCAGTTCTTC. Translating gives CATSPGTVNEQFF.

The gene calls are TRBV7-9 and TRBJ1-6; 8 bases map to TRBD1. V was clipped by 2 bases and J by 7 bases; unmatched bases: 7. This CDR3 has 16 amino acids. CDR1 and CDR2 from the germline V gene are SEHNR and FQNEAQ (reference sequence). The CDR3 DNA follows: TGTGCCAGCAGCTTATGGGGGAGGACAGGGAATTCACCCCTCCACTTT. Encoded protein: CASSLWGRTGNSPLHF.